The T cell receptor (beta chain) described here comes from a study of CD8 T cells in ankylosing spondylitis. Each CDR3 protein is one row after TCRdb ran MiXCR on the 5' RACE reads. This sample has fewer than 250,000 distinct CDR3 sequences; roughly 32% occur once, and the top ten carry roughly 4%. CDR1 is LGHNA and CDR2 is YNFKEQ in the germline V gene. V trimming: 3 bases; J trimming: 5 bases; junction bases outside the gene matches: 2. CDR3 length: 14 amino acids. The specimen was blood, either unsorted or a sorted T cell fraction (not recorded which). The chain joins TRBV4-2 to TRBJ2-2, with 8 bases fitting TRBD1. The TCR sequence derives from a male donor with ankylosing spondylitis or in good health (not recorded which). The CDR3 DNA reads as TGTGCCAGCAGCCACGACAGGGGTACCGGGGAGCTGTTTTTT. Protein sequence: CASSHDRGTGELFF.